The TCR beta chain described here comes from a study of response to subunit inactivated influenza vaccine. Per germline, CDR1 LGHNA and CDR2 YNFKEQ. V shed 0 bases and J shed 3 bases, with 15 bases lying between them. CDR3 size: 17 residues. Using its own MiXCR run on the RT-PCR reads, TCRdb lists one record per CDR3 protein. The table lists more than 500,000 distinct CDR3 sequences, 10% to 12% of them singletons. The table lists this clonotype with many counts. The sample was also reused in another study, on T cells expressing NK-cell markers. From that report: The authors generated TCR beta cDNA through 5'RACE template switching with UMIs. As a fraction of CD8+ T cells, dominant NKG2C+ clonotypes reached roughly 1.0-7.5% in 5 to 7 donors.

The chain carries TRBV4-2 and TRBJ2-4, with D tentatively TRBD1 (6 bases). This material consisted of PBMCs from blood, taken on the day of vaccination. This TCR was sampled from a man aged 50-59 years who received an inactivated influenza vaccine. CDR3 region: CASSQELGATDKNIQYF. Written as DNA, the CDR3 is TGTGCCAGCAGCCAAGAGTTGGGGGCCACCGACAAAAACATTCAGTACTTC.